This TCR beta chain stems from a study of shared clonotypes between healthy human individuals (dated by TCRdb to about 2020). Regarding the research as a whole: A few men and a couple of women, aged 18 to 49 years, made up the cohort. For each donor, CD4 naive and CD4 memory were each run on three plates, CD8 naive on two plates, and CD8 memory on one plate. The study deeply sequenced blood TCR repertoires of five healthy adults to estimate repertoire size and the extent of clonotype sharing between individuals. Different laboratories and diverse techniques were used to prepare libraries and sequence TCR repertoires, to increase sequencing depth and limit assay-specific biases. Per donor, leukapheresis produced somewhere between about 0.94 and 9.5 billion PBMCs. Broad study findings and their caveats: Naive subsets generally had larger estimated clonotype richness than memory subsets. Pairwise subsampling led to the expectation that sequencing depth would affect the degree of clonotype sharing among donors. Rarefaction of sorted-subset datasets indicated incomplete sequencing despite the large sequencing depth. Because the study included a small number of donors, the genetic and exposure-history diversity represented was limited. Compared with non-shared clonotypes, clonotypes shared by all four sorted-subset donors had higher generation probabilities. Sampling was restricted to blood, and TCR repertoires in tissue are likely to differ from TCR repertoires in blood. Sharing across a handful of donors was observed for approximately 5% of naive CD4, over 3% of naive CD8, 2% to 2.5% of memory CD4, and around 0.4% of memory CD8 clonotypes.

CD8 naive samples were obtained by positive selection for CCR7 among CD45RO-negative cells, yielding a CD45RA+CCR7+ population from which TemRA cells were excluded. The donors were healthy, HIV-negative adults who had no recently reported acute infections or vaccinations. Every donor was a Caucasian adult residing in Nashville, Tennessee, USA. Blood was obtained by leukapheresis, after which PBMCs were separated by Ficoll-Histopaque density gradient centrifugation and cryopreserved in liquid nitrogen vapor phase. Purity and quantity of every magnetically sorted T cell population were checked by analytical flow cytometry. Each sorted fraction had its genomic DNA isolated and then quantified by UV absorbance on a Nanodrop 2000c. Remarks on this clone: There is no known antigen for this receptor. No much larger clone is present one base from it, and per-base qualities are unavailable.

V is trimmed back by 5 bases and J by 8 bases, and the junction contains 7 bases that no gene match accounts for. Looking up the germline V gene (reference sequence) yields CDR1 SEHNR and CDR2 FQNEAQ. The CDR3 goes from the cysteine to the phenylalanine over 15 residues. Only CDR3 DNA is held: 45 bases, read in frame from base 1. TCR CDR3 regions were amplified from genomic DNA by multiplex PCR using the deep immunoSEQ assay. Extracted genomic DNA from each cell subset was spread evenly across all wells of several immunoSEQ 96-well plates, with each plate serving as a replicate. For sorted subsets, around 0.2 ug of genomic DNA, equivalent to around 29,000 T cell genomes, went into each replicate PCR. Purified libraries were quantified with a Qubit 3.0 fluorometer, sized on a Bioanalyzer 2100, and re-quantified with the KAPA Library Quantification kit. Every immunoSEQ 96-well plate was sequenced on a dedicated single-read 150-cycle Illumina NextSeq 550 flow cell. As for the original processing: Because only junctional sequences without quality scores were contained in the immunoSEQ output, filtering matching that applied to full-length reads could not be performed. To assign V/J genes and CDR3, sequences were annotated using PyIR, a Python wrapper for IgBLAST v1.9, with IMGT germline references. Any read was removed if the V/J assignment was weak (E-value above 1e-6), the CDR3 was missing, or the read contained stop codons, out-of-frame junctions, or ambiguous translated residues. V3J clonotypes were defined by identical inferred V gene, J gene, and CDR3 amino acid sequence. The percentage overlap between two repertoires was calculated by dividing the number of shared unique clonotypes by the size of the smaller repertoire. Three approaches were used to assess repertoire richness: RTK rarefaction, the Chao1 estimator, and Recon v2.1 estimates of unobserved clonotypes. Generation probabilities were computed with OLGA for all TCRbeta clonotypes obtained by the gDNA method from several donors. The table comes from immuneACCESS by way of TCRdb, which keeps in-frame sequences with V and J called. Part of the clones is missing from these tables; in studies checked, under half for an unresolved V gene and the rest for unknown reasons. That table is the source of V, J and clone size, and D and trimming were worked out from the DNA. This sample gives 550,000 to 750,000 clones in total; roughly nine tenths of them show up just once. The ten largest clones take up about a quarter of the sample.

The chain is assembled from TRBV7-9 and TRBJ2-1, with 12 middle bases fitting TRBD2. The source material was naive CD8+ T cells sorted from blood. Read against the paper, the sample's cell subset or site label means: CD45RA+CCR7+. The sequence derives from a man aged 30-40 years in good health. The bases read TGTGCCAGCAGCGAGCGACTAGCGGGAGCATATGAGCAGTTCTTC. This translates into CASSERLAGAYEQFF.